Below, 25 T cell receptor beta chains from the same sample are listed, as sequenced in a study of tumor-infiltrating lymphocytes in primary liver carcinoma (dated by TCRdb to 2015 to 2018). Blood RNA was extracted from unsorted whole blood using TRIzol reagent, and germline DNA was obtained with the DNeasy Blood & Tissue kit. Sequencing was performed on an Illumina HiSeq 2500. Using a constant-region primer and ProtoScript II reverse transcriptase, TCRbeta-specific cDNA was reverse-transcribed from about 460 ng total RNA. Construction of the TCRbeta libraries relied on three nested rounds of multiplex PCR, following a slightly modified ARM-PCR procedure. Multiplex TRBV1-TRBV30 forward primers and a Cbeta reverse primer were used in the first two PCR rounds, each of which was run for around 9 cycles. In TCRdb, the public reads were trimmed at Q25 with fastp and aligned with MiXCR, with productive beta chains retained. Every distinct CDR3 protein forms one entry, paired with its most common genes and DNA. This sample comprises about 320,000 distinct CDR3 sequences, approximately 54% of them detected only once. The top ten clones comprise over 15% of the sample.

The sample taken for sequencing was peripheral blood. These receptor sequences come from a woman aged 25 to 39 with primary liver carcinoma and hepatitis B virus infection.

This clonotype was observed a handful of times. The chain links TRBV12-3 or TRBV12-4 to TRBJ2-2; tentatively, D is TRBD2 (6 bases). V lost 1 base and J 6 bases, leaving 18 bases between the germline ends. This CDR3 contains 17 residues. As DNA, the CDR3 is TGTGCCAGCAGTTTAGGGGGAAGACGGGGAGGTTCCGGGGAGCTGTTTTTT. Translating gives CASSLGGRRGGSGELFF.

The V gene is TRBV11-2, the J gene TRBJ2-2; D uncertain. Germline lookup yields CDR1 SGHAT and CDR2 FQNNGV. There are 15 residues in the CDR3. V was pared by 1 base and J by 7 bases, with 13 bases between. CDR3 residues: CASSLGIGYNGELFF. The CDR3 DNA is TGTGCCAGCAGCTTAGGCATCGGCTACAACGGGGAGCTGTTTTTT.

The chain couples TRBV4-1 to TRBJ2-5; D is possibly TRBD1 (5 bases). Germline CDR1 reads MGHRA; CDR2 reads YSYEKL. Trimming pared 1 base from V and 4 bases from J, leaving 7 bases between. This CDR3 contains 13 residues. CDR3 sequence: CASSQVTGETQYF. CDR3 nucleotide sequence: TGCGCCAGCAGCCAAGTTACAGGAGAGACCCAGTACTTC.

CDR3 region: CASSPGEGRATDTQYF. In DNA form, the CDR3 reads TGTGCCAGCAGCCCCGGGGAGGGGAGGGCCACAGATACGCAGTATTTT. The rearrangement links TRBV4-2 to TRBJ2-3; 7 bases line up with TRBD2. With 4 bases clipped from V and 2 bases from J, the junction kept 9 bases outside the gene matches. This CDR3 is built from 16 residues. The germline gives CDR1 LGHNA, CDR2 YNFKEQ.

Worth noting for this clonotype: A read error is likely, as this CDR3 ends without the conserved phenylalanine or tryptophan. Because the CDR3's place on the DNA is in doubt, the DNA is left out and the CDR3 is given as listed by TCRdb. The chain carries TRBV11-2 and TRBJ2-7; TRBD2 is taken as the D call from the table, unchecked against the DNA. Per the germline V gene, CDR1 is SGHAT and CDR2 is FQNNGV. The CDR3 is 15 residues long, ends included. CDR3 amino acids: CTSSLVLDNGRAVYL.

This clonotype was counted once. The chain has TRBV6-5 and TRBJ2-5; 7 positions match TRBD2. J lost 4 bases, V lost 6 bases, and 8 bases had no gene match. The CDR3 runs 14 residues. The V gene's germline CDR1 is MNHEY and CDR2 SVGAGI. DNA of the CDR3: TGTGCCAGCAGCCTCCCTGGCGGGAGAGAGACCCAGTACTTC. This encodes CASSLPGGRETQYF.

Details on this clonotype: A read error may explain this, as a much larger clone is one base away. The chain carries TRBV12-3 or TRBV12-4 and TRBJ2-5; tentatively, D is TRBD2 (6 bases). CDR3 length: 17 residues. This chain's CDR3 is CANSLGMGGSAGETQYF. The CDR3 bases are TGTGCCAACAGTTTAGGCATGGGGGGTAGCGCGGGAGAGACCCAGTACTTC.

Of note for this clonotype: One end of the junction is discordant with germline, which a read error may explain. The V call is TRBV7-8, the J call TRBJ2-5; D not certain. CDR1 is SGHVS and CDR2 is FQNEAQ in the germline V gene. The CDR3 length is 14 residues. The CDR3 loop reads CACSFLAGLETQYF. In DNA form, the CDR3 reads TGTGCCTGCAGCTTCTTAGCCGGGCTAGAGACCCAGTACTTC.

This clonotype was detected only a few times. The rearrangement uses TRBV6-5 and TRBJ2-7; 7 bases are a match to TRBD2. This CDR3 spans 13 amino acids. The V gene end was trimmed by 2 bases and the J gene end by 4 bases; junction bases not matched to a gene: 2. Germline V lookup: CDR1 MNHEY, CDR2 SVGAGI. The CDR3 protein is CASSYGEGYEQYF. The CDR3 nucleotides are TGTGCCAGCAGTTACGGGGAGGGGTACGAGCAGTACTTC.

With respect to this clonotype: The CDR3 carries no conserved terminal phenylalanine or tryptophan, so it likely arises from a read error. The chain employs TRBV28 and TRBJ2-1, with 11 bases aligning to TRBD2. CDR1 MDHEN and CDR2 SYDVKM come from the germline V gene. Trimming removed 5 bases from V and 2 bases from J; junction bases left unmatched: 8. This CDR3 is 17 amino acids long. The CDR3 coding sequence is TGTGCCAGCAGTCACCCCCGACTAGCGGGAACCTACAATGAGCAGTTCCTC. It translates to CASSHPRLAGTYNEQFL.

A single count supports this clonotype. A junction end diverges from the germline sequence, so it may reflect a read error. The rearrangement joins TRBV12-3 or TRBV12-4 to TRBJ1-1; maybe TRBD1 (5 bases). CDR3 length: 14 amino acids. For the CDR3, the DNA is TGTGTCAGCAGTCCGGGACCGGGAAACACTGAAGCTTTCTTT. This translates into CVSSPGPGNTEAFF.

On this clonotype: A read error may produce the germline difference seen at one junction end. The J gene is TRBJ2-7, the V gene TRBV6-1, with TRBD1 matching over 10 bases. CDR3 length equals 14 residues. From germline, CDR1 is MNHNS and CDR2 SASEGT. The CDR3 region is CASRSGTGVKERYF. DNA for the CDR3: TGTGCCAGCAGGTCTGGGACAGGGGTGAAAGAGCGGTACTTC.

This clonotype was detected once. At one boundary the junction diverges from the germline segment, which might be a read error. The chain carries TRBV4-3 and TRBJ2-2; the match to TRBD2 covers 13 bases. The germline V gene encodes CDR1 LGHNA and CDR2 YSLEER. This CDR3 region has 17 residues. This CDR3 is CTSSQTWTSGSTGELFF. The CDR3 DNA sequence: TGCACCAGCAGCCAAACTTGGACTAGCGGGAGTACCGGGGAGCTGTTTTTT.

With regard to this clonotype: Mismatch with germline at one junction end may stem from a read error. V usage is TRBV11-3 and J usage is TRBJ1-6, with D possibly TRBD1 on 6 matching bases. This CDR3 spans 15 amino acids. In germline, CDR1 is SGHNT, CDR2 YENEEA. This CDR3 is CASSLGRGFNPPLHF. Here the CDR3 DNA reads TGTGCTAGCAGCTTAGGCAGGGGATTTAATCCACCCCTCCACTTT.

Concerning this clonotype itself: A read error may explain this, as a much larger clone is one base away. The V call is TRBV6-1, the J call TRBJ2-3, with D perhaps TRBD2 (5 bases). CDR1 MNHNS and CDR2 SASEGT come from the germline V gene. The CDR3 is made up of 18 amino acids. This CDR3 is CGSSEALLGFRGGGTQYF. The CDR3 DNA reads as TGTGGCAGCAGTGAAGCGCTTCTTGGATTTCGGGGTGGAGGTACGCAGTATTTT.

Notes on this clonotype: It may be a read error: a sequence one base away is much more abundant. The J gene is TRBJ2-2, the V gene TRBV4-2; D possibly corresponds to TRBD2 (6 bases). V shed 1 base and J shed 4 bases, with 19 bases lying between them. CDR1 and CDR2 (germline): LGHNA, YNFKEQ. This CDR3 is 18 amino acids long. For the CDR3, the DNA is TGTGCCAGCAGCCAAGGAGCGGCAGGGACTGGCTCCACCGGGGAGCTGTTTTTT. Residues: CASSQGAAGTGSTGELFF.

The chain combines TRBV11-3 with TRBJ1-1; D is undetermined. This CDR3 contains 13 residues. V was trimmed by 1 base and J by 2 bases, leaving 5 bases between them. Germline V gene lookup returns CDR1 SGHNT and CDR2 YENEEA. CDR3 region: CASSLAVNTEAFF. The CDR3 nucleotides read TGTGCCAGCAGCTTAGCAGTTAACACTGAAGCTTTCTTT.

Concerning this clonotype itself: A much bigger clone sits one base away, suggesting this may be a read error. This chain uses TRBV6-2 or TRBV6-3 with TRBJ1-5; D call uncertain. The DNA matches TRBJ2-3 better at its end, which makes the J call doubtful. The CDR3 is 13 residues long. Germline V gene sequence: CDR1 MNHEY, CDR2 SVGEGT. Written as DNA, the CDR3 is TGTGCCAGCAGCATCCACGGTGGTCAGCCCCAGTATTTT. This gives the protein CASSIHGGQPQYF.

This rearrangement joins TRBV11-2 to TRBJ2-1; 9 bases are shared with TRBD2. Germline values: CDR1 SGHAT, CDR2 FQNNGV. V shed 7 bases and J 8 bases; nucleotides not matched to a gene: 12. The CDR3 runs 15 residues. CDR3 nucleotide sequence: TGTGCCAGCAACCCTTGGACTAGCGTGGGGCATGAGCAGTTCTTC. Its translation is CASNPWTSVGHEQFF.

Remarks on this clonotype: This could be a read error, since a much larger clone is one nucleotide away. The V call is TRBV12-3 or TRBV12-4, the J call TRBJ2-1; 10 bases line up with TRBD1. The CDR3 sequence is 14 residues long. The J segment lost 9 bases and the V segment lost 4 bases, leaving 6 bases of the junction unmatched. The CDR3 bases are TGTGCCAGCAGTTGGGGACAGGGGAGGATTGAGCAGTTCTTC. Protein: CASSWGQGRIEQFF.

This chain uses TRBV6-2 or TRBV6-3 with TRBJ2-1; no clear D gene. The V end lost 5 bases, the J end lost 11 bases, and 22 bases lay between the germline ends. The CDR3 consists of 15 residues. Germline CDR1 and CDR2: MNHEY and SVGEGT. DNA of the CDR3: TGTGCCAGCAGTCCCCTCGTTCTCTACTCCCAGCAGCAGTTCTTC. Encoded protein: CASSPLVLYSQQQFF.

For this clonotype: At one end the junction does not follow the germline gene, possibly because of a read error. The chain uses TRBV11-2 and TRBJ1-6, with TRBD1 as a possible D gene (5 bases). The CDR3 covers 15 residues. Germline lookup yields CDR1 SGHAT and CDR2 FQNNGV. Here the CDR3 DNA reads TGTACCAGCAGCTCCATGGGGACGGTGAATTCACCCCCCCACTTT. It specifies CTSSSMGTVNSPPHF. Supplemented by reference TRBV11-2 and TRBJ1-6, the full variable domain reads EAGVAQSPRYKIIEKRQSVAFWCNPISGHATLYWYQQILGQGPKLLIQFQNNGVVDDSQLPKDRFSAERLKGVDSTLKIQPAKLEDSAVYLCTSSSMGTVNSPPHFGNGTRLTVT.

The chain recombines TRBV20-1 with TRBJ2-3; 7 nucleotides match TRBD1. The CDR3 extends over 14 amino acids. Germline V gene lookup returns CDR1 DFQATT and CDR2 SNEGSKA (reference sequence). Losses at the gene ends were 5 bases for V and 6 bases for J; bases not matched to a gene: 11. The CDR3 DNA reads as TGCAGTGCTCAGGGGGACCCCTCGCAGGATACGCAGTATTTT. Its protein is CSAQGDPSQDTQYF.

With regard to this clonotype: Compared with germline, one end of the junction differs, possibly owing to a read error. The chain's CDR3 is CASMASGLSYEQCF. CDR3 coding DNA: TGTGCCAGCATGGCGTCTGGGCTTTCCTACGAGCAGTGCTTC. The chain combines TRBV11-2 with TRBJ2-7; D is uncertain. CDR1 is SGHAT, CDR2 FQNNGV, per germline. The CDR3 is made up of 14 amino acids.

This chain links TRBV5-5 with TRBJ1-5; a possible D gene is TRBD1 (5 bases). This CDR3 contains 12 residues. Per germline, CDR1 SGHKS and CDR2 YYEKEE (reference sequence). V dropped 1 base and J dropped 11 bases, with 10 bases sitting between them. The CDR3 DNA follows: TGTGCCAGCAGCTTGTGGGGCCAGTCCCAGCATTTT. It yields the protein CASSLWGQSQHF.